One and the same sample provided the 11 T cell receptor beta chains below, sequenced in a study of glioma-infiltrating T cells after dendritic cell vaccination. Clones were read by immunoSEQ multiplex PCR, and TCRdb kept only the in-frame ones, dropping some. The profile shows around 96,000 clones, approximately 80% of them singletons. The sample here was blood, taken before dendritic cell vaccination. The receptors were gathered from a human donor with glioblastoma.

This sequence joins TRBV19 and TRBJ2-3; D might be TRBD2 (6 bases). Germline V CDR1 and CDR2: LNHDA, SQIVND (reference sequence). The V end was cut by 4 bases, the J end by 3 bases, with 8 bases between. This CDR3 comprises 13 residues. The CDR3 loop is CASSSGDTDTQYF. CDR3 DNA sequence: TGTGCCAGTAGTAGCGGGGATACAGATACGCAGTATTTT.

The chain has TRBV5-4 and TRBJ1-2, with D unclear. The CDR3 runs to 13 residues. Trimming cost V 0 bases and J 6 bases, with 9 bases left between them. The germline V gene has CDR1 SGHNT and CDR2 YYREEE (reference sequence). Written as DNA, the CDR3 is TGTGCCAGCAGCTTGGGTGGGCGCAATGGCTACACCTTC. The encoded protein is CASSLGGRNGYTF.

This clone was observed a few times. V usage is TRBV4-1 and J usage is TRBJ1-4; D is unclear. Trimming removed 3 bases from V and 7 bases from J, with 12 bases in between. The germline CDR1 and CDR2 sequences are MGHRA and YSYEKL. The CDR3 is 14 amino acids. CDR3 region: CASSHVTILEKLFF. The CDR3 DNA follows: TGCGCCAGCAGCCACGTTACAATCCTTGAAAAACTGTTTTTT.

The rearrangement links TRBV5-1 to TRBJ2-4; the D gene is possibly TRBD1 (5 bases). Trimming shortened V by 0 bases and J by 5 bases, and 12 bases separated the two germline ends. The germline gives CDR1 SGHRS, CDR2 YFSETQ. This CDR3 is built from 15 residues. This CDR3 is CASSLGQGSENIQYF. CDR3 nucleotide sequence: TGCGCCAGCAGCTTGGGTCAGGGATCCGAAAACATTCAGTACTTC. Filled out from reference TRBV5-1 and TRBJ2-4, the complete variable domain reads KAGVTQTPRYLIKTRGQQVTLSCSPISGHRSVSWYQQTPGQGLQFLFEYFSETQRNKGNFPGRFSGRQFSNSRSEMNVSTLELGDSALYLCASSLGQGSENIQYFGAGTRLSVL.

The CDR3 region is CASSLGLAGSYEQYF. CDR3 in DNA: TGCGCCAGCAGCTTAGGACTAGCGGGCTCCTACGAGCAGTACTTC. The rearrangement uses TRBV5-1 and TRBJ2-7; 11 nucleotides agree with TRBD2. The germline V gene encodes CDR1 SGHRS and CDR2 YFSETQ. The CDR3 sequence is 15 residues long. Unmatched junction bases numbered 1, after V lost 2 bases and J lost 0 bases.

The V call is TRBV9, the J call TRBJ2-1; 9 bases match TRBD2. The CDR3 length is 19 residues. V trimming: 4 bases; J trimming: 5 bases; junction bases outside the gene matches: 19. CDR1 and CDR2 (germline): SGDLS, YYNGEE. For the CDR3, the DNA is TGTGCCAGCAGCCCCCGGGGGGCGGGAGGGCCCCTAGCGCACAATGAGCAGTTCTTC. Protein: CASSPRGAGGPLAHNEQFF.

The CDR3 loop reads CAWSGWTVGVGANVLTF. CDR3 coding DNA: TGTGCCTGGAGTGGGTGGACTGTGGGTGTGGGGGCCAACGTCCTGACTTTC. This sequence joins TRBV30 and TRBJ2-6, with a possible D match to TRBD2 (5 bases). This CDR3 is 17 amino acids long. Trimming removed 1 base from V and 4 bases from J, with 17 bases in between. The germline V gene encodes CDR1 GTSNPN and CDR2 SVGIG (reference sequence).

This chain links TRBV4-1 with TRBJ2-1; possibly TRBD2 for D (6 bases). The germline CDR1 and CDR2 sequences are MGHRA and YSYEKL. V lost 3 bases and J lost 6, with 21 bases in between. This CDR3 region has 17 residues. The CDR3 region has the DNA TGCGCCAGCAGCCAGCAGCCGGGACTCGCGCCATTCAATGAGCAGTTCTTC. Translated: CASSQQPGLAPFNEQFF.

This chain joins TRBV19 and TRBJ1-3; D possibly corresponds to TRBD1 (5 bases). V dropped 3 bases and J dropped 4 bases, with 13 bases sitting between them. This CDR3 comprises 15 residues. From germline, CDR1 is LNHDA and CDR2 SQIVND (reference sequence). The DNA for the CDR3 is TGTGCCAGTAGTATGGGGACTGGTTCCGGAAACACCATATATTTT. It translates to CASSMGTGSGNTIYF.

This chain uses TRBV18 with TRBJ1-2; possibly TRBD1 for D (5 bases). This CDR3 contains 13 residues. V lost 5 bases and J 3 bases, leaving 10 bases between the germline ends. Germline CDR1 and CDR2: KGHSH and LQKENI. In DNA form, the CDR3 reads TGTGCCAGCTCATTAGGAGGGGACTATGGCTACACCTTC. Its translation: CASSLGGDYGYTF.

This clone was seen a handful of times. The chain couples TRBV5-1 to TRBJ2-1; 8 bases map to TRBD2. The CDR3 is made up of 15 amino acids. Germline loops: CDR1 SGHRS, CDR2 YFSETQ. V was clipped by 5 bases and J by 9 bases; unmatched bases: 13. As DNA, the CDR3 is TGCGCCAGCAGAGGAACTAGCGGTGGGAATAGTGAGCAGTTCTTC. It specifies CASRGTSGGNSEQFF. Full variable domain (missing parts from reference TRBV5-1 and TRBJ2-1): KAGVTQTPRYLIKTRGQQVTLSCSPISGHRSVSWYQQTPGQGLQFLFEYFSETQRNKGNFPGRFSGRQFSNSRSEMNVSTLELGDSALYLCASRGTSGGNSEQFFGPGTRLTVL.